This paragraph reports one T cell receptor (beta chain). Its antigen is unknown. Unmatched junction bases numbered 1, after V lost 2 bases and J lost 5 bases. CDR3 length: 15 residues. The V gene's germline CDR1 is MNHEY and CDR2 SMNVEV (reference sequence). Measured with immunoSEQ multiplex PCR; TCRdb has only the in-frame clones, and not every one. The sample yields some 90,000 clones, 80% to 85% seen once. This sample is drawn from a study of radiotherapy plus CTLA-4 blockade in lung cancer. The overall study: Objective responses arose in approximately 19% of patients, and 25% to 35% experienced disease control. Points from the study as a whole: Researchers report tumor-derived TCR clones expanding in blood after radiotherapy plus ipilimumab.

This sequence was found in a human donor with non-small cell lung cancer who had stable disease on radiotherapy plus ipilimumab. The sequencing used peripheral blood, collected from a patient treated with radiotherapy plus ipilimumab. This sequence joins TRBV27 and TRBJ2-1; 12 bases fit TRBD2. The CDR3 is CASSLGLAGNNEQFF. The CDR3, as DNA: TGTGCCAGCAGTTTAGGACTAGCGGGAAACAATGAGCAGTTCTTC.